Listed here are 26 T cell receptor beta chains from one sample, sequenced in a study of OX40 agonist ivuxolimab in advanced cancers. Method: immunoSEQ multiplex PCR; TCRdb's copy keeps in-frame clones and lacks some. Of approximately 90,000 clones listed, more than 70% were seen once; the top ten hold about 0.31%. The input for sequencing was CD4+ or CD8+ T cells sorted from blood, taken in a trial of the OX40 agonist ivuxolimab. Receptor source: an adult with an advanced solid tumor such as melanoma, head and neck, liver or kidney cancer.

V and J are TRBV27 and TRBJ1-2; 7 bases line up with TRBD1. The CDR3 spans 13 residues. Unmatched junction bases numbered 6, after V lost 5 bases and J lost 6 bases. Germline V gene data show CDR1 as MNHEY and CDR2 as SMNVEV (reference sequence). The CDR3 is CASSPTGRDGYTF. For the CDR3, the DNA is TGTGCCAGCAGTCCGACAGGGCGCGATGGCTACACCTTC.

This chain uses TRBV6-1 with TRBJ2-5; D remains unclear. The CDR3 is 13 residues long. Trimming took off 1 base at V and 5 bases at J, with 8 bases between the two ends. Germline-derived CDR1 and CDR2 are MNHNS and SASEGT. The CDR3 nucleotides read TGTGCCAGCAGTGAAGGGGCCCGGGAGACCCAGTACTTC. Amino acid sequence: CASSEGARETQYF.

This clone was seen a handful of times. The chain combines TRBV6-5 with TRBJ1-6, with D uncertain. The germline gives CDR1 MNHEY, CDR2 SVGAGI. V lost 2 bases and J 5 bases, leaving 10 bases between the germline ends. The CDR3 consists of 15 residues. CDR3 protein: CASSYIAGDNSPLHF. In nucleotides, the CDR3 is TGTGCCAGCAGTTACATCGCAGGAGATAATTCACCCCTCCACTTT.

This clone was seen only once. The CDR3 DNA reads as TGTGCCAGCAGCTTAGCGGTGTACAATGAGCAGTTCTTC. The encoded protein is CASSLAVYNEQFF. V is TRBV7-9 and J is TRBJ2-1, with D uncertain. Per the germline V gene, CDR1 is SEHNR and CDR2 is FQNEAQ (reference sequence). V lost 0 bases and J 4 bases, leaving 4 bases between the germline ends. CDR3 length equals 13 residues.

In nucleotides, the CDR3 is TGCGCCAGCAGTCCATCGAACACCGGGGAGCTGTTTTTT. Residues: CASSPSNTGELFF. The chain employs TRBV10-1 and TRBJ2-2; D is undetermined. The germline V gene encodes CDR1 WNHNN and CDR2 SYGVQD (reference sequence). This CDR3 comprises 13 residues. V was trimmed by 5 bases and J by 0 bases, leaving 4 bases between them.

The chain combines TRBV7-2 with TRBJ2-5; D unclear. Germline values: CDR1 SGHTA, CDR2 FQGNSA. The ends were cut back, 2 bases at V and 9 bases at J, with 7 bases in the middle. The CDR3 loop spans 11 amino acids. CDR3 in amino acids: CASSLPGAQYF. The CDR3, as DNA: TGTGCCAGCAGCTTACCAGGTGCCCAGTACTTC.

DNA of the CDR3: TGTGCCAGCAGCGCCGGGTCCCTCGGCGGCTACACCTTC. Translating gives CASSAGSLGGYTF. The V and J genes are TRBV6-5 and TRBJ1-2; no definite D call. With 6 bases removed from V and 8 bases from J, the gap between germline ends came to 16 bases. The length of the CDR3 is 13 residues. CDR1 is MNHEY and CDR2 is SVGAGI in the germline V gene.

This chain links TRBV5-1 with TRBJ1-4; tentative D call: TRBD1 (6 bases). CDR3 size: 14 residues. Germline V gene sequence: CDR1 SGHRS, CDR2 YFSETQ. The V gene lost 4 bases and the J gene lost 3 bases, with 10 bases spanning the gap. CDR3 DNA: TGCGCCAGCAGCGGCGGACAGCCTAATGAAAAACTGTTTTTT. Translation: CASSGGQPNEKLFF.

The chain employs TRBV4-3 and TRBJ2-7; TRBD1 aligns across 7 bases. This CDR3 has 17 amino acids. With 2 bases clipped from V and 2 bases from J, the junction kept 12 bases outside the gene matches. In germline, CDR1 is LGHNA, CDR2 YSLEER. The CDR3 sequence: CASSQRLGTEGTYEQYF. CDR3 bases: TGCGCCAGCAGCCAACGATTAGGGACAGAAGGAACCTACGAGCAGTACTTC.

V usage is TRBV2 and J usage is TRBJ2-5, with D perhaps matching TRBD1 (6 bases). Deletions cut 6 bases from V and 1 base from J, with 9 bases between. This CDR3 region has 13 residues. Per germline, CDR1 SNHLY and CDR2 FYNNEI. The CDR3 DNA sequence: TGTGCCAGCAGAAGGGACATCCAAGAGACCCAGTACTTC. Its translation: CASRRDIQETQYF.

The chain uses TRBV6-5 and TRBJ1-6; no reliable D call. Germline V gene data show CDR1 as MNHEY and CDR2 as SVGAGI. Deletions cut 4 bases from V and 0 bases from J, with 10 bases between. The CDR3 covers 16 residues. The CDR3 loop is CASSLSRSSYNSPLHF. The CDR3 nucleotides read TGTGCCAGCAGTTTGAGCCGGAGCTCCTATAATTCACCCCTCCACTTT.

The rearrangement uses TRBV6-1 and TRBJ2-5, with unresolved D. Germline V gene sequence: CDR1 MNHNS, CDR2 SASEGT. Between the trimmed V and J ends, which lost 6 bases and 5 bases, there was a span of 13 bases. CDR3 length: 13 residues. The CDR3 spells CASRQSRVETQYF. In DNA form, the CDR3 reads TGTGCCAGCAGGCAGAGTAGGGTGGAGACCCAGTACTTC.

The J gene is TRBJ2-3, the V gene TRBV9; TRBD2 matches at 9 bases. The CDR3 consists of 17 residues. CDR1 SGDLS and CDR2 YYNGEE come from the germline V gene. V dropped 0 bases and J dropped 2; count of bases not matched to a gene: 7. The CDR3 DNA is TGTGCCAGCAGCGTAGTTAGCGGGGGACCTCCCACAGATACGCAGTATTTT. Residues: CASSVVSGGPPTDTQYF.

V usage is TRBV6-6 and J usage is TRBJ2-5; TRBD1 agrees at 7 bases. With V trimmed by 7 bases and J by 3 bases, 8 bases remained unmatched. The CDR3 extends over 14 amino acids. The germline V gene encodes CDR1 MNHNY and CDR2 SVGAGI (reference sequence). The chain's CDR3 is CASTRQGLKETQYF. CDR3 bases: TGTGCCAGCACCAGACAGGGTTTGAAAGAGACCCAGTACTTC.

This clone was seen once. The chain is built from TRBV19 and TRBJ1-3; D remains unclear. With 5 bases removed from V and 4 bases from J, the gap between germline ends came to 15 bases. This CDR3 region has 15 residues. The germline V gene has CDR1 LNHDA and CDR2 SQIVND (reference sequence). In DNA form, the CDR3 reads TGTGCCAGTAGTGACCGGCGGAAGTGGGGAAACACCATATATTTT. Protein: CASSDRRKWGNTIYF.

The chain is built from TRBV5-4 and TRBJ1-1; D possibly corresponds to TRBD1 (5 bases). This CDR3 region has 13 residues. CDR1 and CDR2 from the germline V gene are SGHNT and YYREEE (reference sequence). Trimming left V 0 bases short and J 6 bases short, with 9 bases between. The CDR3: CASSLDQGPEAFF. The CDR3, as DNA: TGTGCCAGCAGCTTGGATCAGGGACCTGAAGCTTTCTTT. The full variable domain, rest sourced from reference TRBV5-4 and TRBJ1-1, is ETGVTQSPTHLIKTRGQQVTLRCSSQSGHNTVSWYQQALGQGPQFIFQYYREEENGRGNFPPRFSGLQFPNYSSELNVNALELDDSALYLCASSLDQGPEAFFGQGTRLTVV.

V and J are TRBV18 and TRBJ2-1, with D unresolved. V was shortened by 5 bases and J by 0 bases, with 8 bases between the two germline ends. CDR3 size: 14 residues. CDR1 is KGHSH, CDR2 LQKENI, per germline. The CDR3 nucleotides are TGTGCCAGCTCATCGTACAGCTCCTACAATGAGCAGTTCTTC. Protein sequence: CASSSYSSYNEQFF.

The CDR3: CASSLDATGLGGYTF. CDR3 DNA: TGTGCCAGCAGCCTCGACGCGACAGGGCTAGGTGGCTACACCTTC. The rearrangement joins TRBV7-2 to TRBJ1-2; 7 positions match TRBD1. The CDR3 consists of 15 residues. Losses at the gene ends were 5 bases for V and 7 bases for J; bases not matched to a gene: 13. Germline V gene sequence: CDR1 SGHTA, CDR2 FQGNSA. The full variable domain, with the rest looked up from reference TRBV7-2 and TRBJ1-2, is GAGVSQSPSNKVTEKGKDVELRCDPISGHTALYWYRQSLGQGLEFLIYFQGNSAPDKSGLPSDRFSAERTGGSVSTLTIQRTQQEDSAVYLCASSLDATGLGGYTFGSGTRLTVV.

The chain uses TRBV7-6 and TRBJ2-1; TRBD2 aligns across 12 bases. CDR1 and CDR2 from the germline V gene are SGHVS and FNYEAQ. The ends lost 1 base at V and 8 bases at J; junction bases unmatched: 9. The CDR3 sequence is 17 residues long. The CDR3 here is CASSLGPLAGGRDEQFF. CDR3 nucleotides: TGTGCCAGCAGCTTAGGCCCGCTAGCGGGGGGGCGGGATGAGCAGTTCTTC. Full variable domain (outside the CDR3, taken from reference TRBV7-6 and TRBJ2-1): GAGVSQSPRYKVTKRGQDVALRCDPISGHVSLYWYRQALGQGPEFLTYFNYEAQQDKSGLPNDRFSAERPEGSISTLTIQRTEQRDSAMYRCASSLGPLAGGRDEQFFGPGTRLTVL.

The chain is built from TRBV6-1 and TRBJ1-5; 8 positions agree with TRBD1. With 8 bases clipped from V and 6 bases from J, the junction kept 9 bases outside the gene matches. CDR1 MNHNS and CDR2 SASEGT come from the germline V gene. The CDR3 extends over 14 amino acids. The CDR3 region is CASGDQGAGQPQHF. The CDR3, as DNA: TGTGCCAGCGGGGATCAGGGGGCTGGTCAGCCCCAGCATTTT.

The chain combines TRBV5-1 with TRBJ2-3, with 8 bases fitting TRBD1. CDR1 and CDR2 (germline): SGHRS, YFSETQ. The J segment lost 0 bases and the V segment lost 0 bases, leaving 12 bases of the junction unmatched. This CDR3 has 19 residues. In DNA, the CDR3 is TGCGCCAGCAGCTTGGTTGGACAGGGACCCTTTTCTAGCACAGATACGCAGTATTTT. Its protein is CASSLVGQGPFSSTDTQYF.

This rearrangement joins TRBV4-3 to TRBJ2-5; 11 nucleotides align to TRBD1. The CDR3 consists of 15 residues. The V gene end was trimmed by 6 bases and the J gene end by 5 bases; junction bases not matched to a gene: 8. CDR1 LGHNA and CDR2 YSLEER come from the germline V gene. Written as DNA, the CDR3 is TGCGCCAGCAGTTTGGGACAGGGGGATCCGGAGACCCAGTACTTC. Its protein is CASSLGQGDPETQYF.

CDR3 sequence (DNA): TGTGCCAGCCCCCGGGACAGGCCCTACGAGCAGTACTTC. This encodes CASPRDRPYEQYF. The gene calls are TRBV21-1 and TRBJ2-7; the table assigns TRBD1, which was not confirmed against the DNA. TRBV21-1 is a recognized pseudogene. CDR3 size: 13 residues.

The chain combines TRBV30 with TRBJ1-2; 8 positions agree with TRBD1. The germline V gene encodes CDR1 GTSNPN and CDR2 SVGIG (reference sequence). Unmatched junction bases numbered 5, after V lost 4 bases and J lost 1 base. This CDR3 comprises 14 residues. The CDR3 protein is CAWTGQVINYGYTF. The CDR3 nucleotides are TGTGCCTGGACGGGACAGGTTATTAACTATGGCTACACCTTC.

This chain connects TRBV11-3 to TRBJ2-1; D unresolved. V gave up 6 bases and J gave up 2 bases, with 8 bases separating them. The CDR3 loop spans 13 amino acids. The V gene's germline CDR1 is SGHNT and CDR2 YENEEA. The CDR3 spells CASSSGTYNEQFF. CDR3 nucleotide sequence: TGTGCCAGCAGTTCGGGTACCTACAATGAGCAGTTCTTC.

V usage is TRBV25-1 and J usage is TRBJ1-2, with D possibly being TRBD1 (6 bases). The germline V and J ends were trimmed by 6 bases and 6 bases, with 14 bases remaining between them. Germline V gene data show CDR1 as MGHDK and CDR2 as SYGVNS. This CDR3 region has 13 residues. CDR3 DNA sequence: TGTGCCAGCAGCCCAACAGGGAGCGATGGCTACACCTTC. Encoded protein: CASSPTGSDGYTF.